A selection of T cell receptor beta chains follows, all from one sample in a study of T cells in Graves' hyperthyroidism and ophthalmopathy. TCRdb analysed the multiplex PCR reads with MiXCR anew, one entry per CDR3 protein. The sample carries hundreds of thousands of distinct CDR3 sequences, approximately 20% recorded once. The specimen sequenced was blood. The origin of the receptors is a man aged 35 to 55 with Graves' ophthalmopathy. CDR3s include the opening cysteine and the closing phenylalanine or tryptophan. A D gene is named only where the DNA matches it firmly. Clone size is given for some rows only: seen once, a few or many times, or a class if the clone is expanded.

CDR3nt: TGTGCCAGCAGGGCGGGACAGAGCTCCTACAATGAGCAGTTCTTC; CDR3aa: CASRAGQSSYNEQFF; abundance: many; len: 15; d_gene: .; j_gene: TRBJ2-1; v_gene: TRBV12-3/TRBV12-4
CDR3nt: TGCGCCAGCAGCCAAGATTCCCGGACAGGAAAAAAAGCTAATGAAAAACTGTTTTTT; CDR3aa: CASSQDSRTGKKANEKLFF; abundance: .; len: 19; d_gene: TRBD1; j_gene: TRBJ1-4; v_gene: TRBV4-1
CDR3nt: TGCGCCAGCAGCTTGGGGGACAGGGATAATGAAAAACTGTTTTTT; CDR3aa: CASSLGDRDNEKLFF; abundance: .; len: 15; d_gene: TRBD1; j_gene: TRBJ1-4; v_gene: TRBV5-1
CDR3nt: TGTGCCAGCAGTACGGGTTTCTACGAGCAGTACTTC; CDR3aa: CASSTGFYEQYF; abundance: many; len: 12; d_gene: .; j_gene: TRBJ2-7; v_gene: TRBV28
CDR3nt: TGTGCCAGCAGCCGGGCTACCAGGGAGAACTATGGCTACACCTTC; CDR3aa: CASSRATRENYGYTF; abundance: .; len: 15; d_gene: .; j_gene: TRBJ1-2; v_gene: TRBV7-2
CDR3nt: TGTGCCAGCCGGCAGCCACCCAATGAAAAACTGTTTTTT; CDR3aa: CASRQPPNEKLFF; abundance: .; len: 13; d_gene: .; j_gene: TRBJ1-4; v_gene: TRBV12-3/TRBV12-4
CDR3nt: TGTGCCAGTAGTATAGATAGGGCAGATACGCAGTATTTT; CDR3aa: CASSIDRADTQYF; abundance: .; len: 13; d_gene: .; j_gene: TRBJ2-3; v_gene: TRBV11-2
CDR3nt: TGCAGTGCTAGAGAAGGTGGGGGCCCGGGGGCTGAGCAGTTCTTC; CDR3aa: CSAREGGGPGAEQFF; abundance: .; len: 15; d_gene: .; j_gene: TRBJ2-1; v_gene: TRBV20-1
CDR3nt: TGTGCCAGTACCACCTGGGGGATCCCCTATGGCTACACCTTC; CDR3aa: CASTTWGIPYGYTF; abundance: .; len: 14; d_gene: .; j_gene: TRBJ1-2; v_gene: TRBV19
CDR3nt: TGTGCCAGCAGCCCCGGGGGGGGTCGGGGCAATCAGCCCCAGCATTTT; CDR3aa: CASSPGGGRGNQPQHF; abundance: many; len: 16; d_gene: .; j_gene: TRBJ1-5; v_gene: TRBV28
CDR3nt: TGTGCCAGCAGTCCTCGAGTGGGACAGGGTCTTTATGGCTACACCTTC; CDR3aa: CASSPRVGQGLYGYTF; abundance: once; len: 16; d_gene: TRBD1; j_gene: TRBJ1-2; v_gene: TRBV6-5
CDR3nt: TGCAGTGCACAGACAGGGGTGAATTCACCCCTCCACTTT; CDR3aa: CSAQTGVNSPLHF; abundance: many; len: 13; d_gene: TRBD1; j_gene: TRBJ1-6; v_gene: TRBV20-1
CDR3nt: TGCAGTGCTAGTCTGATCCCTAGCGGGTACAATGAGCAGTTCTTC; CDR3aa: CSASLIPSGYNEQFF; abundance: few; len: 15; d_gene: TRBD2; j_gene: TRBJ2-1; v_gene: TRBV20-1
CDR3nt: TGCGCCAGCAGCCCGGACTCGTCCGTTCACGAGCAGTACTTC; CDR3aa: CASSPDSSVHEQYF; abundance: .; len: 14; d_gene: .; j_gene: TRBJ2-7; v_gene: TRBV4-1
CDR3nt: TGTGCCAGCAGCTTTACTAGCATCCCCGCGAACACCGGGGAGCTGTTTTTT; CDR3aa: CASSFTSIPANTGELFF; abundance: few; len: 17; d_gene: .; j_gene: TRBJ2-2; v_gene: TRBV9
CDR3nt: TGCAGTGCTAGAGATCGGGCCAGGGGGGGGACTGAAGCTTTCTTT; CDR3aa: CSARDRARGGTEAFF; abundance: many; len: 15; d_gene: TRBD1; j_gene: TRBJ1-1; v_gene: TRBV20-1
CDR3nt: TGTGCCAGCAGCTTACGGTCGGCTGGGCGGGTCGGGGGTGGTGAGCAGTTCTTC; CDR3aa: CASSLRSAGRVGGGEQFF; abundance: many; len: 18; d_gene: .; j_gene: TRBJ2-1; v_gene: TRBV7-9
CDR3nt: TGTGCCAGCTCACCACTGGGACCCGGCATGGATCAGCCCCAGCATTTT; CDR3aa: CASSPLGPGMDQPQHF; abundance: many; len: 16; d_gene: .; j_gene: TRBJ1-5; v_gene: TRBV18
CDR3nt: TGTGCTAGCAGTAGGGACCTCTGGGCAGATACGCAGTATTTT; CDR3aa: CASSRDLWADTQYF; abundance: .; len: 14; d_gene: .; j_gene: TRBJ2-3; v_gene: TRBV7-7
CDR3nt: TGTGCCAGCAGGACAGGGGGAATCTACGAGCAGTACTTC; CDR3aa: CASRTGGIYEQYF; abundance: many; len: 13; d_gene: TRBD1; j_gene: TRBJ2-7; v_gene: TRBV28
CDR3nt: TGTGTCATGGGACAGGGGTATAGCTCTGGGGCCAACGTCCTGACTTTC; CDR3aa: CVMGQGYSSGANVLTF; abundance: .; len: 16; d_gene: TRBD1; j_gene: TRBJ2-6; v_gene: TRBV10-3
CDR3nt: TGTGCCAGCAGTTACTCAAACCAGGGGTCCTACGAGCAGTACTTC; CDR3aa: CASSYSNQGSYEQYF; abundance: many; len: 15; d_gene: .; j_gene: TRBJ2-7; v_gene: TRBV6-5
CDR3nt: TGTGCCGGCCGGGAGGTCAACTGCTCCTACAATGAGCAGTTCTTC; CDR3aa: CAGREVNCSYNEQFF; abundance: many; len: 15; d_gene: TRBD2; j_gene: TRBJ2-1; v_gene: TRBV6-7
CDR3nt: TGCGCCAGCAGCTTGGGCAGGGGCGCGAGGAATGAGCAGTTCTTC; CDR3aa: CASSLGRGARNEQFF; abundance: few; len: 15; d_gene: .; j_gene: TRBJ2-1; v_gene: TRBV5-1
CDR3nt: TGCAGTGCTCCTGGGCAGGGATTATCCTACGAGCAGTACTTC; CDR3aa: CSAPGQGLSYEQYF; abundance: .; len: 14; d_gene: .; j_gene: TRBJ2-7; v_gene: TRBV20-1
CDR3nt: TGTGCCAGCTCACCACCGTCGGTCGGCGGGGAGCTGTTTTTT; CDR3aa: CASSPPSVGGELFF; abundance: few; len: 14; d_gene: .; j_gene: TRBJ2-2; v_gene: TRBV18
CDR3nt: TGTGCCACTGCCGTCGGGAATGATGGCTACACCTTC; CDR3aa: CATAVGNDGYTF; abundance: .; len: 12; d_gene: .; j_gene: TRBJ1-2; v_gene: TRBV10-3
CDR3nt: TGTGCCAGCAGCTTAGAGCGGGGAGCCTACGAGCAGTACTTC; CDR3aa: CASSLERGAYEQYF; abundance: .; len: 14; d_gene: TRBD2; j_gene: TRBJ2-7; v_gene: TRBV7-8
CDR3nt: TGTGCCTGGCTTAGGAACACTGAAGCTTTCTTT; CDR3aa: CAWLRNTEAFF; abundance: many; len: 11; d_gene: .; j_gene: TRBJ1-1; v_gene: TRBV30
CDR3nt: TGTGCCAGCAGCCGACAGGGGACGAGGACTGAAGCTTTCTTT; CDR3aa: CASSRQGTRTEAFF; abundance: many; len: 14; d_gene: TRBD1; j_gene: TRBJ1-1; v_gene: TRBV3-1
CDR3nt: TGTGCCAGCCCCCGTGAGGGACTAGCGGGACCCCTAGCCAAAAACATTCAGTACTTC; CDR3aa: CASPREGLAGPLAKNIQYF; abundance: .; len: 19; d_gene: TRBD2; j_gene: TRBJ2-4; v_gene: TRBV2
CDR3nt: TGTGCCAGTAGTATGTTAGAGGGGATACGTCAGCCCCAGCATTTT; CDR3aa: CASSMLEGIRQPQHF; abundance: .; len: 15; d_gene: .; j_gene: TRBJ1-5; v_gene: TRBV19
CDR3nt: TGTGCCTGGAGCTCCGGGACAGTGAACACCGGGGAGCTGTTTTTT; CDR3aa: CAWSSGTVNTGELFF; abundance: many; len: 15; d_gene: TRBD1; j_gene: TRBJ2-2; v_gene: TRBV30
CDR3nt: TGCGCCAGCAGACAGGACAGAGGAGCTTACAATGAGCAGTTCTTC; CDR3aa: CASRQDRGAYNEQFF; abundance: .; len: 15; d_gene: .; j_gene: TRBJ2-1; v_gene: TRBV5-1
CDR3nt: TGTGCCAGCAGCCTTGGGACTAGCCGGGGAGATACGCAGTATTTT; CDR3aa: CASSLGTSRGDTQYF; abundance: few; len: 15; d_gene: TRBD2; j_gene: TRBJ2-3; v_gene: TRBV11-2
CDR3nt: TGTGCCAGCAGCTTCCTACCGGACACCGGGGAGCTGTTTTTT; CDR3aa: CASSFLPDTGELFF; abundance: .; len: 14; d_gene: .; j_gene: TRBJ2-2; v_gene: TRBV7-9
CDR3nt: TGTGCCAGCAGCGAGGTAACACTGCAGTTCTTC; CDR3aa: CASSEVTLQFF; abundance: few; len: 11; d_gene: .; j_gene: TRBJ2-1; v_gene: TRBV7-2
CDR3nt: TGTGCCAGCAGGTCCGGGTCACGAGTCGATGAGCAGTTCTTC; CDR3aa: CASRSGSRVDEQFF; abundance: many; len: 14; d_gene: .; j_gene: TRBJ2-1; v_gene: TRBV28
CDR3nt: TGTGCCAGCAGCCCACGGGGACTGACCCAGTACTTC; CDR3aa: CASSPRGLTQYF; abundance: .; len: 12; d_gene: .; j_gene: TRBJ2-5; v_gene: TRBV9
CDR3nt: TGCAGTACTACCCTAAGACTAGTACAAGAGACCCAGTACTTC; CDR3aa: CSTTLRLVQETQYF; abundance: many; len: 14; d_gene: .; j_gene: TRBJ2-5; v_gene: TRBV20-1
CDR3nt: TGTGCCAGCAGCTGGCGGACAGGGCCGGACGAGCAGTACTTC; CDR3aa: CASSWRTGPDEQYF; abundance: .; len: 14; d_gene: TRBD1; j_gene: TRBJ2-7; v_gene: TRBV13
CDR3nt: TGTGCTAGTGGTGGGCACAGGGGTCTTCAAGAGACCCAGTACTTC; CDR3aa: CASGGHRGLQETQYF; abundance: few; len: 15; d_gene: TRBD1; j_gene: TRBJ2-5; v_gene: TRBV12-5
CDR3nt: TGTGCCAGCAGCTCCACAGGGTCTTTCGGCAATCAGCCCCAGCATTTT; CDR3aa: CASSSTGSFGNQPQHF; abundance: few; len: 16; d_gene: .; j_gene: TRBJ1-5; v_gene: TRBV12-3/TRBV12-4
CDR3nt: TGTGCCAGCAGTCTAGGAGAACAGGGGGCTAGGCATTTT; CDR3aa: CASSLGEQGARHF; abundance: .; len: 13; d_gene: TRBD1; j_gene: TRBJ1-5; v_gene: TRBV27
CDR3nt: TGCGCCAGCAGGGAGGTGGACAGGGTGAACACTGAAGCTTTCTTT; CDR3aa: CASREVDRVNTEAFF; abundance: many; len: 15; d_gene: TRBD1; j_gene: TRBJ1-1; v_gene: TRBV5-1
CDR3nt: TGTGCTAGTGGTTTGTTTAATCAGCCCCAGCATTTT; CDR3aa: CASGLFNQPQHF; abundance: .; len: 12; d_gene: .; j_gene: TRBJ1-5; v_gene: TRBV12-5